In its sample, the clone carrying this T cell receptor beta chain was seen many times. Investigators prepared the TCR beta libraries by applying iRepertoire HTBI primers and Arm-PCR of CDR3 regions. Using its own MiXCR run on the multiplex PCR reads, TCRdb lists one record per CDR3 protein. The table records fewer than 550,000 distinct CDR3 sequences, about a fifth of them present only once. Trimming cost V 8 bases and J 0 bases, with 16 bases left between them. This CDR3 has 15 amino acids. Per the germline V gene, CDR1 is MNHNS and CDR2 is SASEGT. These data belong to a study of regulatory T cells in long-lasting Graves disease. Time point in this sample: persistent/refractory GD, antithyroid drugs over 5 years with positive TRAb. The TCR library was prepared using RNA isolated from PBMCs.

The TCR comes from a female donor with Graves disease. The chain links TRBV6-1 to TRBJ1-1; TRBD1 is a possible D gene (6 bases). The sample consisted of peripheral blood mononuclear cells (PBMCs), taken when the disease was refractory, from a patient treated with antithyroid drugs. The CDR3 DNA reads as TGTGCCAGCGGTGCGAACCAGGGGCTGAACACTGAAGCTTTCTTT. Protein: CASGANQGLNTEAFF.